This entry features one TCR beta chain sequence. It has no known antigen specificity. Germline is not matched at one junction end, which may reflect a read error. This sample is drawn from a study of identical twins (dated by TCRdb to between 2015 and 2016). Looking at the study overall: TCR alpha and beta repertoires from monozygotic twins, unrelated adults of various ages and cord blood were deep-sequenced to test whether fetal clonotypes persist. To rule out contamination, replicate twin experiments were performed at different times with different library preparation protocols.

Per the germline V gene (reference sequence), SSHAT is the CDR1 and FNYEAQ is the CDR2. The CDR3 starts with the cysteine, ends with the phenylalanine, and has 15 residues. Only the CDR3 portion is preserved as DNA: 45 bases, with reading frame beginning at the first base. Every donor in the study was a healthy Caucasian. The twin cohort consisted of three pairs of female monozygotic twins, all aged roughly 18 to 29 years. Positive isolation kits from Invitrogen were used to isolate CD4+ and CD8+ T cell populations. Study-wide conclusions, independent of this receptor: Conclusions relied on cross-sectional statistical analysis, since the same donors could not be followed over many years. Fewer insertions were carried by abundant cord blood beta clonotypes, a similar but weaker trend appeared in young adult naive repertoires, and no such trend appeared in memory repertoires. The excess sharing between twins in beta out-of-frame sequences was weaker because fewer shared sequences reduced the signal-to-noise ratio. Zero-insertion analyses could be partly confounded by invariant T cells such as MAIT and iNKT, although diverse VJ usage argued against such confounding for most clonotypes. Compared with coincidental sharing between unrelated individuals, an excess of low generation-probability sequences was observed among out-of-frame TCR alpha sequences shared between twins. Out-of-frame TCR alpha sharing in monozygotic twins was systematically underestimated by recombination models, whereas sharing between unrelated individuals was in agreement with the recombination models.

The method was 5' RACE. Reads for this sample came from an Illumina HiSeq 2000. A universal primer binding site was introduced by template switching, and a unique molecular identifier was present in the final cDNA, enabling accurate counting of TCR cDNA molecules. Specific primers in the conserved constant-segment region were used to synthesize first-strand cDNA for TCR alpha and beta chains. To control for contamination, every cDNA library carried two barcodes: a SMART-Mk sample barcode plus Illumina barcodes. Two successive PCR steps introduced TruSeq adapter sequences along with Illumina sample barcodes. TCR alpha and beta cDNA libraries were sequenced on the Illumina HiSeq platform with custom primers. The authors' pipeline ran thus. Raw reads were processed with MiGEC to extract unique molecular identifiers, and MiXCR was used to determine CDR3 positions. For each individual, recombination models were inferred using an EM algorithm with the repgenHMM and IGoR tools. Shared clonotype analysis was performed with the tcR package in R, normalizing sharing by the product of cloneset sizes. Out-of-frame nonproductive sequences were analyzed to study raw recombination free of thymic and clonal selection effects. The raw public data were reprocessed by TCRdb itself: fastp quality trimming at Q25, MiXCR clonotype calling, in-frame beta chains only. Rows matching on CDR3 protein sequence are summarized as one entry with the most common DNA and genes. For this entry, the V and J calls and clone size follow TCRdb and not the study's own pipeline. Within this sample are 400,000 to 650,000 distinct CDR3 sequences, with approximately 22% of them counted one time only. In total, the top ten clones hold around 0.91% of the sample.

This sample also belongs to another study, concerning T cells expressing NK-cell markers. Taken from the second paper: About 8 donors provided sorted CD3+CD56+NKG2C+, CD3+CD56+NKG2C- and CD3+CD56-NKG2C+ T-cell subsets, whose TCR beta-chain repertoires were profiled. Among the eight sequenced donors, only one was HCMV-seronegative, while the other seven were HCMV-seropositive. To restrict sorting to alphabetaTCR-expressing T cells, an anti-gammadeltaTCR antibody was added in several experiments. In about 6 donors, the dominant CD3+CD56+NKG2C+ clonotypes were found to rank among the top 10 CD8+ clonotypes and to make up roughly 1.0-7.0% of CD8+ T cells. Those dominant clonotypes were again the most abundant among CD3+CD56-NKG2C+ cells in four donors, at roughly 28.3-65%. Whether the expanded NKG2C-expressing T cell clones were specific for HCMV antigens remained unclear. The eight sequenced donors were randomly selected healthy volunteers, three men and five women. HCMV serostatus was determined by detecting HCMV-specific IgG in serum with a commercial ELISA kit. MIGEC was used to demultiplex reads and group the reads by UMI, and MiTCR was used to assemble and quantify clonotypes. To exclude erroneous sequences, any TCR cDNA sequence not supported by at least two reads was discarded. Downstream repertoire analysis used the tcR package, and clonotypes were matched across fractions by CDR3 nucleotide sequence plus V segment. VDJmatch was used to annotate antigen specificity against VDJdb, with one amino acid substitution in CDR3 permitted.

The receptor chain draws on TRBV7-7 and TRBJ2-2; 7 bases in the junction line up with TRBD1. This TCR was recovered from a woman between 18 and 29 years old in good health. Sequenced: CD4+ T cells sorted from blood. The CDR3 protein is CASSPGTVRTGELFF. The DNA is as follows: TGTGCTAGCAGCCCGGGGACAGTTAGGACCGGGGAGCTGTTTTTT. The CDR3 plus the reference TRBV7-7 and TRBJ2-2 genes for the other parts give the full variable domain: GAGVSQSPRYKVTKRGQDVTLRCDPISSHATLYWYQQALGQGPEFLTYFNYEAQPDKSGLPSDRFSAERPEGSISTLTIQRTEQRDSAMYRCASSPGTVRTGELFFGEGSRLTVL.